A single sample is the source of the 30 T cell receptor beta chains below, sequenced in a study of T cell clusters in autoimmune cytopenias. TRB was amplified from roughly 270 ng of peripheral blood genomic DNA per sample. Multiplex touch-down PCR amplified TRB using TRB-A and TRB-B pools in one tube. TCRdb derives one entry per CDR3 protein from the multiplex PCR reads, leaving out DNA. The repertoire shows over 6,000 distinct CDR3 sequences; the top ten hold under 40%. These data were likewise used in another study, on T cell repertoires in aging, cancer and after chemotherapy.

The sequenced sample was peripheral blood. All receptors come from a human donor with an autoimmune cytopenia or autoimmune hepatitis (not recorded which).

The rearrangement joins TRBV13 to TRBJ1-1; TCRdb indicates TRBD1, and absent DNA this call remains unverified. In germline, CDR1 is PRHDT, CDR2 FYEKMQ (reference sequence). The CDR3 covers 15 residues. The CDR3 protein is CASSLGVPLNTEAFF.

This clonotype is deemed medium-sized by its frequency. The V call is TRBV7-6, the J call TRBJ2-3; TCRdb returns TRBD2, unconfirmable since there is no DNA. From germline, CDR1 is SGHVS and CDR2 FNYEAQ. The CDR3 extends over 16 amino acids. The CDR3 is CASSLGGAGRTDTQYF.

V and J are TRBV10-3 and TRBJ1-5. The CDR3 consists of 13 residues. Germline-derived CDR1 and CDR2 are ENHRY and SYGVKD. The chain's CDR3 is CAISGGSNQPQHF.

This chain links TRBV24-1 with TRBJ2-2; TCRdb names TRBD1, which stays unverified in the absence of DNA. The CDR3 covers 15 residues. Germline CDR1 KGHDR, CDR2 SFDVKD. CDR3: CATSGTGRSTGELFF.

The chain uses TRBV6-5 and TRBJ1-5. In germline, CDR1 is MNHEY, CDR2 SVGAGI. The CDR3 has 15 residues. The chain's CDR3 is CASSYSGPNNQPQHF.

This chain links TRBV6-1 with TRBJ1-6; TCRdb designates TRBD1, a call that cannot be tested without DNA. CDR1 is MNHNS, CDR2 SASEGT, per germline. This CDR3 comprises 13 residues. The CDR3 loop reads CASIGTGGFTLHF.

The chain joins TRBV6-5 to TRBJ2-7; TCRdb outputs TRBD1, but without DNA this stays unchecked. In germline, CDR1 is MNHEY, CDR2 SVGAGI. This CDR3 is built from 15 residues. The CDR3: CASTRQGAAPYEQYF.

This chain links TRBV20-1 with TRBJ1-1; the TCRdb call, TRBD1, lacks DNA for checking. Germline V gives CDR1 DFQATT, CDR2 SNEGSKA (reference sequence). This CDR3 contains 12 residues. The CDR3 is CSESPGGTEAFF.

The V call is TRBV12-3 or TRBV12-4, the J call TRBJ1-2; TCRdb's D call of TRBD1 is untestable without DNA. The CDR3 loop spans 16 amino acids. The CDR3 sequence is CASSLNLGGRKNGYTF.

This chain joins TRBV6-1 and TRBJ1-5; TCRdb designates TRBD1, a call that cannot be tested without DNA. The CDR3 spans 14 residues. Germline CDR1 is MNHNS and CDR2 is SASEGT. This CDR3 is CASSLQGVNQPQHF.

In terms of frequency, this clonotype is medium-sized. The CDR3 is CATRFSDTQYF. V and J are TRBV7-9 and TRBJ2-3; TCRdb's assignment of TRBD1 cannot be checked, as there is no DNA. Looked up from germline, CDR1 is SEHNR and CDR2 is FQNEAQ (reference sequence). The CDR3 has 11 amino acids. Supplemented by reference TRBV7-9 and TRBJ2-3, the full variable domain reads DTGVSQNPRHKITKRGQNVTFRCDPISEHNRLYWYRQTLGQGPEFLTYFQNEAQLEKSRLLSDRFSAERPKGSFSTLEIQRTEQGDSAMYLCATRFSDTQYFGPGTRLTVL.

The J gene is TRBJ1-2, the V gene TRBV5-4; TCRdb gives TRBD1 as the D gene, but with no DNA this cannot be confirmed. This CDR3 is built from 15 residues. Per the germline V gene, CDR1 is SGHNT and CDR2 is YYREEE (reference sequence). The CDR3 region is CASSFPGQINYGYTF.

The rearrangement links TRBV6-1 to TRBJ1-4. This CDR3 comprises 13 residues. Germline loops: CDR1 MNHNS, CDR2 SASEGT. The CDR3 sequence: CASSGLVHEKLFF.

The rearrangement links TRBV4-1 to TRBJ2-7; lacking DNA, the TRBD1 call made by TCRdb goes unchecked. The germline V gene encodes CDR1 MGHRA and CDR2 YSYEKL. The CDR3 runs to 15 residues. The CDR3 region is CASSQADRDRHEQYF.

J is TRBJ2-3 and V is TRBV5-4; TCRdb proposes TRBD2, but this gene call is untestable without DNA. The CDR3 length is 14 residues. Germline lookup yields CDR1 SGHNT and CDR2 YYREEE (reference sequence). CDR3 protein: CASSLRREADTQYF.

The J gene is TRBJ1-5, the V gene TRBV20-1. Germline V gene sequence: CDR1 DFQATT, CDR2 SNEGSKA (reference sequence). The CDR3 has 15 amino acids. CDR3 sequence reads: CSARDPDEKTQPQHF.

The V and J genes are TRBV12-3 or TRBV12-4 and TRBJ2-7; TCRdb's D call of TRBD1 is untestable without DNA. This CDR3 spans 17 amino acids. The CDR3: CASSGGFTDFQTYEQYF.

This clonotype is medium-sized by frequency. The chain links TRBV20-1 to TRBJ1-2; checking the TCRdb D call of TRBD1 is not possible without DNA. This CDR3 is built from 14 residues. Per the germline V gene, CDR1 is DFQATT and CDR2 is SNEGSKA (reference sequence). The CDR3: CSAKIPGRDYGYTF.

This rearrangement joins TRBV7-9 to TRBJ2-7; TCRdb returns TRBD1, unconfirmable since there is no DNA. The CDR3 totals 14 residues. Germline V lookup: CDR1 SEHNR, CDR2 FQNEAQ (reference sequence). CDR3 residues: CASSSRDRAYEQYF. The full variable domain, its missing parts supplied by reference TRBV7-9 and TRBJ2-7, is DTGVSQNPRHKITKRGQNVTFRCDPISEHNRLYWYRQTLGQGPEFLTYFQNEAQLEKSRLLSDRFSAERPKGSFSTLEIQRTEQGDSAMYLCASSSRDRAYEQYFGPGTRLTVT.

The chain's CDR3 is CASSLTGLYNSPLHF. The rearrangement links TRBV12-3 or TRBV12-4 to TRBJ1-6. This CDR3 contains 15 residues.

The chain joins TRBV13 to TRBJ2-7. The CDR3 has 13 residues. Germline V gene data show CDR1 as PRHDT and CDR2 as FYEKMQ (reference sequence). This CDR3 reads CAGSLDRTYEQYF.

Considering frequency, this clonotype is medium-sized (0.01 to 0.1%). The V and J genes are TRBV6-5 and TRBJ1-6; the TCRdb call, TRBD1, lacks DNA for checking. The CDR3 spans 15 residues. Germline lookup yields CDR1 MNHEY and CDR2 SVGAGI. CDR3: CASTYPHFTESPLHF.

The chain employs TRBV6-1 and TRBJ2-2; lacking DNA, the TRBD1 call made by TCRdb goes unchecked. The CDR3 length is 16 residues. Germline CDR1 is MNHNS and CDR2 is SASEGT. CDR3 residues: CASSDRGTVRTGELFF.

The CDR3 here is CASSVVGDRDTQYF. This chain joins TRBV9 and TRBJ2-3. Germline CDR1 reads SGDLS; CDR2 reads YYNGEE. This CDR3 is 14 amino acids long. Based on the CDR3 plus reference TRBV9 and TRBJ2-3, the full variable domain is DSGVTQTPKHLITATGQRVTLRCSPRSGDLSVYWYQQSLDQGLQFLIQYYNGEERAKGNILERFSAQQFPDLHSELNLSSLELGDSALYFCASSVVGDRDTQYFGPGTRLTVL.

This clonotype registers medium-sized (0.01 to 0.1%) by frequency. This chain joins TRBV30 and TRBJ2-7; the TRBD1 assignment by TCRdb is unverifiable without DNA. This CDR3 spans 14 amino acids. Per the germline V gene, CDR1 is GTSNPN and CDR2 is SVGIG (reference sequence). CDR3 residues: CACINTGHLYEQYF.

This clonotype registers medium-sized (0.01 to 0.1%) by frequency. The chain recombines TRBV20-1 with TRBJ2-3; absent DNA, TCRdb's TRBD1 call cannot be checked. The CDR3 totals 13 residues. CDR1 and CDR2 from the germline V gene are DFQATT and SNEGSKA (reference sequence). The CDR3 here is CSAPTGGPDTQYF.

CDR3 residues: CASSFRTGSPNTGELFF. The chain couples TRBV7-9 to TRBJ2-2; the D call of TRBD1 rests on TCRdb alone, since no DNA is present to check it. Germline V gives CDR1 SEHNR, CDR2 FQNEAQ (reference sequence). The CDR3 is 17 residues long.

This clonotype is deemed medium-sized (0.01 to 0.1%) by its frequency. The chain joins TRBV20-1 to TRBJ2-3; TCRdb calls TRBD2, which cannot be checked without DNA. The CDR3 loop spans 13 amino acids. Germline values: CDR1 DFQATT, CDR2 SNEGSKA (reference sequence). CDR3 loop: CSAPTGPSDTQYF.

V is TRBV20-1 and J is TRBJ1-6. The germline V gene encodes CDR1 DFQATT and CDR2 SNEGSKA (reference sequence). The CDR3 runs 12 residues. The CDR3 sequence is CSARSYNSPLHF.

This clonotype shows up as medium-sized (0.01 to 0.1%) by frequency. The chain is built from TRBV6-1 and TRBJ2-7. CDR3 length equals 12 residues. Looked up from germline, CDR1 is MNHNS and CDR2 is SASEGT. This CDR3 reads CASSEYSSEQYF.